This is a list of T cell receptor beta chains from one sample in a study of CD8 T cells in Susac syndrome. From the immunoSEQ multiplex PCR reads, TCRdb called clonotypes with MiXCR, one entry per CDR3 protein. Among some 190,000 distinct CDR3 sequences, approximately 95% were seen once, and the ten largest hold approximately 0.1%. The sample consisted of CD4+ T cells from PBMCs. Receptors were obtained from a human donor in good health. CDR3s include the opening cysteine and the closing phenylalanine or tryptophan. A D gene is named only where the DNA matches it firmly. For some rows the clone size is stated as once, few or many, or as a class when expanded; others skip it.

j_call: TRBJ2-3
v_call: TRBV29-1
d_call: .
clone_size: once
cdr3_aa: CSVAQAVGVSTQYF
cdr3_nt: TGCAGCGTTGCACAAGCGGTGGGGGTTTCTACGCAGTATTTT

j_call: TRBJ2-6
v_call: TRBV20-1
d_call: .
clone_size: .
cdr3_aa: CSARDPGADSGANVLTF
cdr3_nt: TGCAGTGCTAGAGACCCAGGGGCCGACTCTGGGGCCAACGTCCTGACTTTC

j_call: TRBJ2-5
v_call: TRBV7-9
d_call: .
clone_size: .
cdr3_aa: CASSQLRIQETQYF
cdr3_nt: TGTGCCAGCAGCCAGCTTCGCATCCAAGAGACCCAGTACTTC

j_call: TRBJ1-2
v_call: TRBV4-1
d_call: .
clone_size: .
cdr3_aa: CASSQAGVNYGYTF
cdr3_nt: TGCGCCAGCAGCCAAGCAGGGGTTAACTATGGCTACACCTTC

j_call: TRBJ2-5
v_call: TRBV9
d_call: TRBD2
clone_size: .
cdr3_aa: CASASGIQETQYF
cdr3_nt: TGTGCCAGCGCTAGCGGAATCCAAGAGACCCAGTACTTC

j_call: TRBJ2-1
v_call: TRBV5-4
d_call: TRBD2
clone_size: .
cdr3_aa: CASSLASSGGALSYNEQFF
cdr3_nt: TGTGCCAGCAGCTTGGCTTCTAGCGGGGGGGCCCTATCCTACAATGAGCAGTTCTTC

j_call: TRBJ1-5
v_call: TRBV20-1
d_call: .
clone_size: .
cdr3_aa: CSASPGGAGNQPQHF
cdr3_nt: TGCAGTGCTTCCCCCGGGGGCGCGGGCAATCAGCCCCAGCATTTT

j_call: TRBJ1-5
v_call: TRBV29-1
d_call: .
clone_size: .
cdr3_aa: CSVEVGLGQPQHF
cdr3_nt: TGCAGCGTTGAAGTAGGGTTAGGTCAGCCCCAGCATTTT

j_call: TRBJ2-4
v_call: TRBV28
d_call: .
clone_size: .
cdr3_aa: CASSTWGGALDIQYF
cdr3_nt: TGTGCCAGCAGTACCTGGGGCGGAGCATTGGACATTCAGTACTTC

j_call: TRBJ2-3
v_call: TRBV20-1
d_call: TRBD2
clone_size: once
cdr3_aa: CSAPVGGADTQYF
cdr3_nt: TGCAGTGCCCCGGTCGGGGGGGCAGATACGCAGTATTTT

j_call: TRBJ2-1
v_call: TRBV5-6
d_call: .
clone_size: .
cdr3_aa: CASSLVGGGPSYNEQFF
cdr3_nt: TGTGCCAGCAGCTTGGTGGGAGGGGGTCCTTCCTACAATGAGCAGTTCTTC

j_call: TRBJ1-2
v_call: TRBV5-4
d_call: .
clone_size: .
cdr3_aa: CASSLNNGRYGYTF
cdr3_nt: TGTGCCAGCAGCTTGAATAATGGGCGCTATGGCTACACCTTC

j_call: TRBJ2-3
v_call: TRBV28
d_call: .
clone_size: .
cdr3_aa: CASRDLLPQDTQYF
cdr3_nt: TGTGCCAGCAGGGATCTCCTACCCCAAGATACGCAGTATTTT

j_call: TRBJ2-1
v_call: TRBV28
d_call: TRBD1
clone_size: .
cdr3_aa: CASSLMAMDRAKDEQFF
cdr3_nt: TGTGCCAGCAGTTTAATGGCGATGGACAGGGCGAAGGATGAGCAGTTCTTC

j_call: TRBJ2-1
v_call: TRBV28
d_call: TRBD1
clone_size: .
cdr3_aa: CASRPGQGDYNEQFF
cdr3_nt: TGTGCCAGCAGACCTGGCCAGGGGGACTACAATGAGCAGTTCTTC

j_call: TRBJ1-2
v_call: TRBV6-1
d_call: .
clone_size: .
cdr3_aa: CASSEEWQVYGYTF
cdr3_nt: TGTGCCAGCAGTGAAGAATGGCAGGTCTATGGCTACACCTTC

j_call: TRBJ2-6
v_call: TRBV12-3/TRBV12-4
d_call: .
clone_size: .
cdr3_aa: CASGPGVWASGANVLTF
cdr3_nt: TGTGCCAGCGGCCCAGGGGTTTGGGCATCTGGGGCCAACGTCCTGACTTTC

j_call: TRBJ2-5
v_call: TRBV6-1
d_call: TRBD1
clone_size: .
cdr3_aa: CASSRTGTGYVETQYF
cdr3_nt: TGTGCCAGCAGTAGAACCGGGACAGGGTACGTGGAGACCCAGTACTTC

j_call: TRBJ2-3
v_call: TRBV20-1
d_call: .
clone_size: .
cdr3_aa: CSVPPTLSSTDTQYF
cdr3_nt: TGCAGTGTCCCGCCAACCCTATCTAGCACAGATACGCAGTATTTT

j_call: TRBJ2-1
v_call: TRBV20-1
d_call: .
clone_size: .
cdr3_aa: CSAPGWGRNEQFF
cdr3_nt: TGCAGTGCCCCAGGGTGGGGGAGGAATGAGCAGTTCTTC

j_call: TRBJ1-6
v_call: TRBV7-2
d_call: .
clone_size: .
cdr3_aa: CASSLVQVVSPLHF
cdr3_nt: TGTGCCAGCAGCTTAGTCCAGGTGGTTTCACCCCTCCACTTT

j_call: TRBJ2-1
v_call: TRBV18
d_call: .
clone_size: .
cdr3_aa: CASSPVGLENEQFF
cdr3_nt: TGTGCCAGCTCACCGGTGGGGCTTGAGAATGAGCAGTTCTTC

j_call: TRBJ2-7
v_call: TRBV5-1
d_call: .
clone_size: .
cdr3_aa: CASSLNYEQYF
cdr3_nt: TGCGCCAGCAGCCTTAACTACGAGCAGTACTTC

j_call: TRBJ2-1
v_call: TRBV4-1
d_call: .
clone_size: .
cdr3_aa: CASSQGWGLHEQFF
cdr3_nt: TGCGCCAGCAGCCAAGGCTGGGGCCTCCATGAGCAGTTCTTC

j_call: TRBJ1-2
v_call: TRBV6-6
d_call: .
clone_size: .
cdr3_aa: CASSYSPQGGYGYTF
cdr3_nt: TGTGCCAGCAGTTACTCCCCGCAGGGCGGCTATGGCTACACCTTC

j_call: TRBJ2-3
v_call: TRBV19
d_call: TRBD1
clone_size: .
cdr3_aa: CAVRDRGADTQYF
cdr3_nt: TGTGCCGTTAGGGACAGGGGGGCAGATACGCAGTATTTT

j_call: TRBJ1-6
v_call: TRBV3-1
d_call: TRBD1
clone_size: .
cdr3_aa: CASSFRTGSSPLHF
cdr3_nt: TGTGCCAGCAGCTTCCGGACAGGGTCTTCACCCCTCCACTTT

j_call: TRBJ2-1
v_call: TRBV20-1
d_call: TRBD1
clone_size: .
cdr3_aa: CSARVTGSSYNEQFF
cdr3_nt: TGCAGTGCTAGAGTGACAGGGAGCTCCTACAATGAGCAGTTCTTC

j_call: TRBJ1-5
v_call: TRBV30
d_call: .
clone_size: .
cdr3_aa: CAWSKSSNQPQHF
cdr3_nt: TGTGCCTGGAGTAAGAGTAGCAATCAGCCCCAGCATTTT

j_call: TRBJ2-5
v_call: TRBV28
d_call: .
clone_size: .
cdr3_aa: CASSLVGSPETQYF
cdr3_nt: TGTGCCAGCAGTCTAGTAGGGTCCCCGGAGACCCAGTACTTC

j_call: TRBJ2-5
v_call: TRBV29-1
d_call: .
clone_size: .
cdr3_aa: CSVGQGYQETQYF
cdr3_nt: TGCAGCGTTGGGCAGGGGTACCAAGAGACCCAGTACTTC

j_call: TRBJ2-5
v_call: TRBV5-1
d_call: TRBD2
clone_size: .
cdr3_aa: CASSTGLAGIGETQYF
cdr3_nt: TGCGCCAGCAGCACGGGACTAGCGGGGATTGGTGAGACCCAGTACTTC

j_call: TRBJ2-2
v_call: TRBV19
d_call: TRBD1
clone_size: .
cdr3_aa: CATAQDRMNTGELFF
cdr3_nt: TGTGCCACCGCTCAGGACAGGATGAACACCGGGGAGCTGTTTTTT

j_call: TRBJ2-2
v_call: TRBV20-1
d_call: .
clone_size: .
cdr3_aa: CSAGRLTGELFF
cdr3_nt: TGCAGTGCCGGACGCCTCACCGGGGAGCTGTTTTTT

j_call: TRBJ2-5
v_call: TRBV14
d_call: TRBD2
clone_size: .
cdr3_aa: CASSQVRAGGRETQYF
cdr3_nt: TGTGCCAGCAGCCAAGTGAGAGCGGGGGGGCGAGAGACCCAGTACTTC

j_call: TRBJ1-2
v_call: TRBV29-1
d_call: .
clone_size: .
cdr3_aa: CSVTGAGPYGYTF
cdr3_nt: TGCAGCGTTACCGGGGCAGGACCCTATGGCTACACCTTC

j_call: TRBJ2-3
v_call: TRBV29-1
d_call: .
clone_size: once
cdr3_aa: CSADTRTATDTQYF
cdr3_nt: TGCAGCGCCGACACACGGACAGCCACAGATACGCAGTATTTT

j_call: TRBJ1-2
v_call: TRBV5-6
d_call: .
clone_size: .
cdr3_aa: CASSLVRQRHGYTF
cdr3_nt: TGTGCCAGCAGCTTGGTCCGACAGAGACACGGCTACACCTTC

j_call: TRBJ2-1
v_call: TRBV12-3/TRBV12-4
d_call: TRBD2
clone_size: .
cdr3_aa: CASSSRLAGGLFSSYNEQFF
cdr3_nt: TGTGCCAGCAGTTCTCGACTAGCGGGGGGCCTCTTTAGCTCCTACAATGAGCAGTTCTTC

j_call: TRBJ2-5
v_call: TRBV2
d_call: TRBD1
clone_size: .
cdr3_aa: CASSWTQGAGKTQYF
cdr3_nt: TGTGCCAGCAGTTGGACACAGGGGGCTGGGAAGACCCAGTACTTC

j_call: TRBJ2-5
v_call: TRBV2
d_call: TRBD2
clone_size: .
cdr3_aa: CASRLRGTSQGTQYF
cdr3_nt: TGTGCCAGCAGGCTACGCGGGACTAGCCAGGGGACCCAGTACTTC

j_call: TRBJ1-1
v_call: TRBV7-3
d_call: .
clone_size: .
cdr3_aa: CASSLEPRSEAFF
cdr3_nt: TGTGCCAGCAGCTTAGAACCCCGGAGTGAAGCTTTCTTT

j_call: TRBJ2-4
v_call: TRBV28
d_call: TRBD1
clone_size: .
cdr3_aa: CASTHLGGTGTGLAKNIQYF
cdr3_nt: TGTGCCAGCACCCATCTCGGGGGGACAGGGACCGGGTTAGCCAAAAACATTCAGTACTTC

j_call: TRBJ2-4
v_call: TRBV2
d_call: TRBD2
clone_size: .
cdr3_aa: CASRGSAGVENIQYF
cdr3_nt: TGTGCCAGCAGGGGATCCGCGGGGGTCGAAAACATTCAGTACTTC

j_call: TRBJ1-1
v_call: TRBV20-1
d_call: .
clone_size: .
cdr3_aa: CSATLAGVAFF
cdr3_nt: TGCAGTGCTACCCTGGCAGGGGTCGCTTTCTTT

j_call: TRBJ2-5
v_call: TRBV3-1
d_call: .
clone_size: few
cdr3_aa: CASSPLAGGKYF
cdr3_nt: TGTGCCAGCAGCCCCCTTGCGGGCGGGAAGTACTTC